One sample yielded the 30 T cell receptor beta chains listed below, sequenced in a study of memory CD4+ T cells and cytomegalovirus serostatus. Single viable CD3+CD4+CD8-CD45RO+ cells were sorted as the memory CD4+ T cells. Profiling relied on immunoSEQ multiplex PCR, and the TCRdb table lists in-frame clones only, not all of them. This table holds approximately 46,000 clones, around 74% found once. Material: memory CD4+ T cells from blood. These receptors originate from an adult in good health and CMV-seronegative.

The V call is TRBV6-5, the J call TRBJ1-2; D is possibly TRBD1 (5 bases). The V end was cut by 6 bases, the J end by 8 bases, with 16 bases between. Germline V lookup: CDR1 MNHEY, CDR2 SVGAGI. The CDR3 contains 13 residues. The CDR3 DNA sequence: TGTGCCAGCAGCATCCAAGGGGTAGAGGGCTACACCTTC. Its protein is CASSIQGVEGYTF.

This clone came up a few times. V is TRBV5-4 and J is TRBJ1-2, with TRBD1 matching over 7 bases. The CDR3 runs 15 residues. V shed 2 bases, J shed 4 bases, and the junction held 8 bases outside the gene matches. Germline V lookup: CDR1 SGHNT, CDR2 YYREEE (reference sequence). The CDR3 sequence: CASSFPGQKLYGYTF. CDR3 nucleotides: TGTGCCAGCAGCTTTCCGGGACAGAAACTCTATGGCTACACCTTC.

J is TRBJ1-6 and V is TRBV25-1; 9 nucleotides agree with TRBD1. The V and J ends lost 4 bases and 7 bases, in that order; junction bases with no gene match: 5. The CDR3 spans 15 residues. CDR1 and CDR2 (germline): MGHDK, SYGVNS. This chain's CDR3 is CASSGIGQGNSPLHF. As DNA, the CDR3 is TGTGCCAGCAGTGGAATAGGACAGGGGAATTCACCCCTCCACTTT. The full variable domain, with the rest looked up from reference TRBV25-1 and TRBJ1-6, is EADIYQTPRYLVIGTGKKITLECSQTMGHDKMYWYQQDPGMELHLIHYSYGVNSTEKGDLSSESTVSRIRTEHFPLTLESARPSHTSQYLCASSGIGQGNSPLHFGNGTRLTVT.

In DNA form, the CDR3 reads TGTGCCAGCAGTGCAAGTATGAACACTGAAGCTTTCTTT. Translation gives CASSASMNTEAFF. The V and J genes are TRBV6-1 and TRBJ1-1; no clear D gene. The germline V gene has CDR1 MNHNS and CDR2 SASEGT. The CDR3 spans 13 residues. V was cut by 4 bases and J by 0 bases, with 6 bases left in between.

The chain recombines TRBV5-4 with TRBJ2-1, with 14 nucleotides matching TRBD2. Germline V gene lookup returns CDR1 SGHNT and CDR2 YYREEE (reference sequence). After removal of 4 bases from V and 7 bases from J, the junction contained 4 bases not matched to a gene. The CDR3 has 15 residues. The CDR3 reads CASSKTSGGVNEQFF. CDR3 nucleotide sequence: TGTGCCAGCAGCAAGACTAGCGGGGGGGTTAATGAGCAGTTCTTC.

This CDR3 is CSASGQRTDTQYF. Here the CDR3 DNA reads TGCAGCGCTTCCGGGCAGCGCACAGATACGCAGTATTTT. The chain carries TRBV29-1 and TRBJ2-3; D gene ambiguous. Trimming stripped 7 bases from V and 1 base from J, with 12 bases between. The CDR3 contains 13 residues. Germline V gene lookup returns CDR1 SQVTM and CDR2 ANQGSEA.

The V call is TRBV30, the J call TRBJ1-1; TRBD1 matches 10 bases. After removal of 2 bases from V and 4 bases from J, the junction contained 4 bases not matched to a gene. From germline, CDR1 is GTSNPN and CDR2 SVGIG (reference sequence). The CDR3 totals 14 residues. The CDR3 region is CAWSRDRGFTEAFF. Written as DNA, the CDR3 is TGTGCCTGGAGTAGGGACAGGGGCTTCACTGAAGCTTTCTTT.

This clone occurred a few times. The chain links TRBV5-1 to TRBJ2-7; D ambiguous. V was trimmed by 4 bases and J by 0 bases, leaving 14 bases between them. This CDR3 is built from 15 residues. CDR1 is SGHRS, CDR2 YFSETQ, per germline. CDR3 in amino acids: CASSVGDVTSYEQYF. As DNA, the CDR3 is TGCGCCAGCAGCGTAGGAGACGTAACCTCCTACGAGCAGTACTTC.

The chain couples TRBV7-8 to TRBJ2-3; 11 positions match TRBD2. Germline CDR1 SGHVS, CDR2 FQNEAQ. CDR3 length equals 15 residues. Germline trimming cut 4 bases from V and 6 bases from J; bases unmatched to any gene: 6. The CDR3 reads CASSWVAGGEDTQYF. The CDR3 bases are TGTGCCAGCAGCTGGGTAGCGGGGGGGGAGGATACGCAGTATTTT.

CDR3 amino acids: CASSFGVADEQFF. The CDR3 nucleotides read TGTGCCAGCAGCTTCGGGGTGGCCGATGAGCAGTTCTTC. The rearrangement links TRBV7-3 to TRBJ2-1; the D gene is possibly TRBD2 (5 bases). Germline V CDR1 and CDR2: SGHTA, FQGTGA. The CDR3 is 13 residues long. Trimming took 3 bases from V and 8 from J, leaving 11 bases between them.

This rearrangement joins TRBV7-2 to TRBJ2-7, with a tentative D call TRBD2 (6 bases). The CDR3 is 13 amino acids. CDR1 is SGHTA and CDR2 is FQGNSA in the germline V gene. Deletions cut 5 bases from V and 3 bases from J, with 11 bases between. The CDR3 region has the DNA TGTGCCAGCAGCCCCGGGAGCTTCTACGAGCAGTACTTC. Translated: CASSPGSFYEQYF. Supplemented by reference TRBV7-2 and TRBJ2-7, the full variable domain reads GAGVSQSPSNKVTEKGKDVELRCDPISGHTALYWYRQSLGQGLEFLIYFQGNSAPDKSGLPSDRFSAERTGGSVSTLTIQRTQQEDSAVYLCASSPGSFYEQYFGPGTRLTVT.

The rearrangement uses TRBV28 and TRBJ2-5, with D maybe TRBD2 (5 bases). The CDR3 sequence is 15 residues long. Germline loops: CDR1 MDHEN, CDR2 SYDVKM. Between the trimmed V and J ends, which lost 6 bases and 4 bases, there was a span of 18 bases. The chain's CDR3 is CASRRSGMVSETQYF. The CDR3, as DNA: TGTGCCAGCAGGAGAAGCGGCATGGTGTCAGAGACCCAGTACTTC.

V is TRBV19 and J is TRBJ1-3; a weak D match, TRBD1 (5 bases). The CDR3 runs to 18 residues. V gave up 5 bases and J gave up 0 bases, with 20 bases separating them. CDR1 is LNHDA and CDR2 is SQIVND in the germline V gene (reference sequence). CDR3 coding DNA: TGTGCCAGTAGTGGGGGACGACCTACAGGTTTCTCTGGAAACACCATATATTTT. The encoded protein is CASSGGRPTGFSGNTIYF.

This chain uses TRBV30 with TRBJ2-3; 13 bases are a match to TRBD2. The trim removed 2 bases at V and 5 bases at J, leaving 7 bases unmatched. Germline assignment: CDR1 GTSNPN and CDR2 SVGIG (reference sequence). The CDR3 is 16 residues long. The CDR3 nucleotides are TGTGCCTGGAGTACTAGCGGGGGGGCCTTCGGAGATACGCAGTATTTT. Translated, it gives CAWSTSGGAFGDTQYF.

The rearrangement links TRBV5-4 to TRBJ1-1; no firm D call. This CDR3 comprises 16 residues. V lost 0 bases, J lost 0 bases, and 12 bases lay in between. Germline CDR1 reads SGHNT; CDR2 reads YYREEE (reference sequence). The CDR3 here is CASSLGSGRMNTEAFF. DNA of the CDR3: TGTGCCAGCAGCTTGGGGAGCGGTAGGATGAACACTGAAGCTTTCTTT.

This chain uses TRBV6-5 with TRBJ2-7; the match to TRBD2 covers 13 bases. This CDR3 is built from 15 residues. Trimming at V came to 5 bases and at J to 1 base, leaving 2 bases not matched to a gene. Germline V gene lookup returns CDR1 MNHEY and CDR2 SVGAGI. The CDR3 is CASSRLAGGSYEQYF. The CDR3 DNA sequence: TGTGCCAGCAGTCGACTAGCGGGGGGTTCCTACGAGCAGTACTTC.

The chain combines TRBV6-6 with TRBJ2-2; 7 bases map to TRBD1. V was pared by 8 bases and J by 4 bases, with 7 bases of the junction left unmatched. The germline V gene has CDR1 MNHNY and CDR2 SVGAGI (reference sequence). This CDR3 spans 14 amino acids. The CDR3 bases are TGTGCCAGCTCAAACAGGGGTGGCACCGGGGAGCTGTTTTTT. It specifies CASSNRGGTGELFF.

This clone was seen once. This chain joins TRBV12-2 and TRBJ2-2; the tabulated D call, TRBD2, remains unverified against the DNA. TRBV12-2 is a listed pseudogene. CDR3 size: 19 residues. The CDR3 loop reads CASRLASTGGGEITGELFF. In DNA, the CDR3 is TGTGCAAGTCGCTTAGCTTCGACTGGCGGGGGAGAGATCACCGGGGAGCTGTTTTTT.

The gene calls are TRBV4-1 and TRBJ2-3, with D possibly matching TRBD2 (5 bases). Trimming removed 4 bases at V and 0 bases at J, with 11 bases between. The CDR3 contains 15 residues. Germline V gene data show CDR1 as MGHRA and CDR2 as YSYEKL. CDR3 loop: CASSRTQPSTDTQYF. The CDR3 DNA is TGCGCCAGCAGCCGGACTCAGCCTAGCACAGATACGCAGTATTTT.

V usage is TRBV27 and J usage is TRBJ1-3; D not certain. CDR1 is MNHEY and CDR2 is SMNVEV in the germline V gene (reference sequence). The CDR3 contains 13 residues. V was cut by 5 bases and J by 0 bases, with 5 bases left in between. The CDR3 DNA reads TGTGCCAGCAGTCAGGCCTCTGGAAACACCATATATTTT. Translation: CASSQASGNTIYF.

The chain combines TRBV6-4 with TRBJ2-2, with a possible D match to TRBD2 (5 bases). Trimming took 2 bases from V and 2 from J, leaving 9 bases between them. The germline V gene has CDR1 MRHNA and CDR2 SNTAGT. The CDR3 is made up of 15 amino acids. The CDR3 loop reads CASSDRGLNTGELFF. CDR3 DNA sequence: TGTGCCAGCAGTGACAGAGGGTTAAACACCGGGGAGCTGTTTTTT.

This chain links TRBV27 with TRBJ1-6; 9 nucleotides align to TRBD1. CDR3 length equals 15 residues. Trimming at V came to 5 bases and at J to 14 bases, leaving 13 bases not matched to a gene. CDR1 MNHEY and CDR2 SMNVEV come from the germline V gene (reference sequence). DNA for the CDR3: TGTGCCAGCAGTCCCATGACAGGGGGTCTGGTCACCCTCCACTTT. Translating gives CASSPMTGGLVTLHF.

The chain employs TRBV19 and TRBJ2-5, with 9 bases aligning to TRBD1. CDR3 length equals 16 residues. Germline V gene lookup returns CDR1 LNHDA and CDR2 SQIVND (reference sequence). V shed 1 base, J shed 3 bases, and the junction held 6 bases outside the gene matches. The CDR3 nucleotides are TGTGCCAGTAGTATAGGAGGACAGGGGACAAAAGAGACCCAGTACTTC. This gives the protein CASSIGGQGTKETQYF. Based on the CDR3 plus reference TRBV19 and TRBJ2-5, the full variable domain is DGGITQSPKYLFRKEGQNVTLSCEQNLNHDAMYWYRQDPGQGLRLIYYSQIVNDFQKGDIAEGYSVSREKKESFPLTVTSAQKNPTAFYLCASSIGGQGTKETQYFGPGTRLLVL.

This sequence joins TRBV6-5 and TRBJ2-4, with TRBD1 as a possible D gene (6 bases). The CDR3 runs to 16 residues. Trimming cost V 4 bases and J 4 bases, with 17 bases left between them. The germline V gene encodes CDR1 MNHEY and CDR2 SVGAGI. CDR3 residues: CASSSEPTGLKNIQYF. CDR3 bases: TGTGCCAGCAGTTCGGAACCGACAGGTCTGAAAAACATTCAGTACTTC.

In its sample, this clone was seen a few times. V and J are TRBV27 and TRBJ1-5; no clear D. V lost 5 bases, J lost 2 bases, and 13 bases lay in between. Germline V gene data show CDR1 as MNHEY and CDR2 as SMNVEV (reference sequence). This CDR3 comprises 15 residues. This CDR3 reads CASSEDGTGNQPQHF. In DNA, the CDR3 is TGTGCCAGCAGTGAAGACGGAACGGGCAATCAGCCCCAGCATTTT.

The V gene is TRBV5-4, the J gene TRBJ2-1; 7 bases align to TRBD2. The ends lost 4 bases at V and 3 bases at J; junction bases unmatched: 7. Germline CDR1 is SGHNT and CDR2 is YYREEE (reference sequence). The CDR3 loop spans 15 amino acids. The DNA of the CDR3 is TGTGCCAGCAGCCCAAGGACTAGGGACTACAATGAGCAGTTCTTC. Protein: CASSPRTRDYNEQFF.

The rearrangement uses TRBV19 and TRBJ1-4; D not certain. CDR1 LNHDA and CDR2 SQIVND come from the germline V gene (reference sequence). Between the trimmed V and J ends, which lost 3 bases and 8 bases, there was a span of 10 bases. The CDR3 runs 13 residues. The CDR3 protein is CASSIWAQEKLFF. The CDR3 DNA is TGTGCCAGTAGTATTTGGGCACAAGAAAAACTGTTTTTT.

The table lists this clone with a few counts. This chain links TRBV7-6 with TRBJ2-2; the match to TRBD1 covers 9 bases. The CDR3 contains 16 residues. J gave up 6 bases and V 1 base, and 6 bases lay outside the gene matches. Germline CDR1 and CDR2: SGHVS and FNYEAQ. The CDR3 here is CASSLESGTGPGELFF. CDR3 bases: TGTGCCAGCAGCTTAGAGTCCGGGACAGGGCCCGGGGAGCTGTTTTTT.

This clone was recorded once. This chain uses TRBV7-8 with TRBJ1-5, with unresolved D. Germline CDR1 reads SGHVS; CDR2 reads FQNEAQ. V was shortened by 5 bases and J by 3 bases, with 17 bases between the two germline ends. The CDR3 is 16 amino acids. CDR3 nucleotides: TGTGCCAGCAGCCTTTATTCGATGTTGAACAATCAGCCCCAGCATTTT. Translation gives CASSLYSMLNNQPQHF. Variable domain in full (rest from reference TRBV7-8 and TRBJ1-5): GAGVSQSPRYKVAKRGQDVALRCDPISGHVSLFWYQQALGQGPEFLTYFQNEAQLDKSGLPSDRFFAERPEGSVSTLKIQRTQQEDSAVYLCASSLYSMLNNQPQHFGDGTRLSIL.

The V call is TRBV27, the J call TRBJ2-7; no firm D call. V was pared by 5 bases and J by 4 bases, with 15 bases between. CDR3 size: 14 residues. Looked up from germline, CDR1 is MNHEY and CDR2 is SMNVEV (reference sequence). CDR3 in DNA: TGTGCCAGCAGTAGAACCTCGACTGGATACGAGCAGTACTTC. Its translation is CASSRTSTGYEQYF.